Included here is one T cell receptor beta chain sequence, with context. Its cognate antigen has yet to be identified. The sample holds no much larger clone one base away, and base qualities are not on file. The sample belongs to a study of cytomegalovirus exposure and HLA in healthy donors (dated by TCRdb to the late 2010s). At the level of the whole study: A later analysis indicated that the 120 or so validation repertoires were generated on the platform also employed for the 600 to 750 repertoires of the first cohort. The study aimed to test whether signatures of past pathogen exposure could be identified by cataloging public T cell receptors. A separate validation cohort of about 110 different subjects was used in addition to the roughly 620-subject first cohort. The study combined high-throughput TCR immunosequencing, statistical association of individual TCRs with disease status, and machine learning to predict cytomegalovirus infection status.

Libraries were built with the immunoSEQ multiplex PCR assay. Turning to the authors' computational methods: To diagnose cytomegalovirus status from the catalog of TCR beta chain sequences, a statistical classification framework was built. The clones in this table, taken by TCRdb from immuneACCESS, are in-frame only. Not every clone is retained; where verified, under half of the shortfall comes from an unresolved V gene, and the cause of the rest is unknown. That table gives V, J and clone size, and the DNA gave D and trimming. The sample data list around 100,000 clones, and over 85% of these were observed just once. 0.89% of the sample belongs to the ten largest clones. Separate from the approximately 700-subject first cohort, the validation cohort of roughly 110 subjects was the group to which the donors belonged. The investigation overall reported the following: Cytomegalovirus status was reported to be diagnosed by the classifier with high specificity and sensitivity in both the original and validation cohorts. The authors suggested that the approach could potentially be generalized to other disease states and immunological phenotypes. A later analysis lacked HLA typing for the validation cohort, so it scored co-occurrence in that cohort across all 130 or so repertoires. A few of the identified cytomegalovirus-associated TCR beta chains were confirmed in vitro to be specific for cytomegalovirus antigens. Across donors, most TCR sequences were observed very rarely, whereas some public TCRs were present in many individuals. In a later analysis, TCRs clustered in the first cohort were found to also tend to co-occur in the 120 or so validation repertoires, with 90% to 95% of cluster scores above 0. A total of fewer than 200 TCR beta chains were listed by the study as associated with cytomegalovirus.

The specimen sequenced was PBMCs. The sequence derives from a woman between 18 and 29 years old in good health and CMV-seronegative.

The CDR3 region has the sequence CASSFSNEQFF. The DNA is as follows: TGTGCCAGCAGCTTCTCCAATGAGCAGTTCTTC. The receptor chain draws on TRBV5-4 and TRBJ2-1; the D gene cannot be named for sure. CDR1 and CDR2, per the germline V gene (reference sequence), are SGHNT and YYREEE. Trimming costs V 2 bases and J 6 bases, and their ends lie 3 bases apart. CDR3 length: 11 amino acids, cysteine to phenylalanine. Just the 33-base CDR3 DNA is kept, in frame starting at base 1.